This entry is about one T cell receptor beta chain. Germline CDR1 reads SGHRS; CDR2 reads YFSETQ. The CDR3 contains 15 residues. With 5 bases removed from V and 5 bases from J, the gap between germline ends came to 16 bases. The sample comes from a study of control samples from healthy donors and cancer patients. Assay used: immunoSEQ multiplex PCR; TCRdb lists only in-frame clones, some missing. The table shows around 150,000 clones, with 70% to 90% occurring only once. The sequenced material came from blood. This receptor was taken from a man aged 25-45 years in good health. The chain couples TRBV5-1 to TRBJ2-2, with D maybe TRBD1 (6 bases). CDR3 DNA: TGCGCCAGCAGTGGCACAGGGAGCGGTACCGGGGAGCTGTTTTTT. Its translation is CASSGTGSGTGELFF.